This T cell receptor beta chain was sequenced for a study of T-cell reconstitution after alpha-beta-depleted transplantation in children. This clonotype showed up just a few times. Using unique molecular identifiers, the investigators prepared the TCRbeta library. From the PCR reads, TCRdb called clonotypes with MiXCR, one entry per CDR3 protein. The profile shows 500,000 or so distinct CDR3 sequences, 30% to 35% of them singletons. CDR3 length: 17 amino acids. The ends lost 4 bases at V and 8 bases at J; junction bases unmatched: 11. Sequencing was performed on PBMCs from the stem cell graft donor, taken from the stem cell graft. The rearrangement joins TRBV12-3 or TRBV12-4 to TRBJ2-3; 14 nucleotides align to TRBD2. This clonotype was sampled from a human donor who donated a stem cell graft to a child with aplastic anemia. The CDR3 here is CASSSEGLAGVDGTQYF. For the CDR3, the DNA is TGTGCCAGCAGTTCCGAGGGACTAGCGGGAGTCGACGGTACGCAGTATTTT.